This T cell receptor beta chain was documented in a study of blood T cells in healthy people across ages. A sample-barcoded 5' primer and a J-beta primer mix were used in a second PCR of roughly 7 to 11 cycles. Each CDR3 protein gets one entry after TCRdb re-called the 5' RACE reads with MiXCR. The data contain roughly 1,000,000 distinct CDR3 sequences, under 30% of them singletons. V lost 4 bases, J lost 6 bases, and 10 bases lay in between. Germline lookup yields CDR1 MNHEY and CDR2 SVGAGI. CDR3 length: 12 residues. The same data also contributed to another study, on T cells of mothers and their children. As that study records: It was through the M1S primer of the second PCR that sample barcodes and 2-4 random nucleotides were added.

The sequencing input was blood. This receptor was identified in a girl aged 2-10 years in good health. This chain uses TRBV6-5 with TRBJ2-7; D uncertain. CDR3 nucleotides: TGTGCCAGCAGTTCGATAGACGGCGAGCAGTACTTC. It encodes CASSSIDGEQYF.